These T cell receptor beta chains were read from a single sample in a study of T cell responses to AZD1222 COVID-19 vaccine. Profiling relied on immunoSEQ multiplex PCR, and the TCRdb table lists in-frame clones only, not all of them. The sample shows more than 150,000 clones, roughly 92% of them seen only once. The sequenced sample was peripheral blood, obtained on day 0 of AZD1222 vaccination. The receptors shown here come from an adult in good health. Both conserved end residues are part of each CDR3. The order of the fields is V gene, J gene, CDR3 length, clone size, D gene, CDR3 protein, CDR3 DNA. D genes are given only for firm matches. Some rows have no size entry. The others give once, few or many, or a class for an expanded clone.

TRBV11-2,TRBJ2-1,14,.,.,CASSLHEPSSEQFF,TGTGCCAGCAGCCTCCACGAACCATCGAGTGAGCAGTTCTTC
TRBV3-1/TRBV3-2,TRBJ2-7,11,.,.,CASSRSVEQYF,TGTGCCAGCAGCCGGTCTGTCGAGCAGTACTTC
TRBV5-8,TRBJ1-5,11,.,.,CATNLGEAQHF,TGTGCCACCAATCTAGGGGAAGCCCAGCATTTT
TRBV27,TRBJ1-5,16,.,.,CASSLRQAGRHQPQHF,TGTGCCAGCAGTTTACGGCAGGCCGGACGGCATCAGCCCCAGCATTTT
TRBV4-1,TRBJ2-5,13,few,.,CASSQDASETQYF,TGCGCCAGCAGCCAAGACGCGTCGGAGACCCAGTACTTC
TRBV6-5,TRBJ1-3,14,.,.,CASSYSGIGNTIYF,TGTGCCAGCAGTTACTCGGGAATCGGAAACACCATATATTTT
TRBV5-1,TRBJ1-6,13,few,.,CASSLVGPWPLHF,TGCGCCAGCAGCTTGGTTGGGCCCTGGCCCCTCCACTTT
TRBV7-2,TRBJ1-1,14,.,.,CASSWGGMNTEAFF,TGTGCCAGCAGCTGGGGGGGCATGAACACTGAAGCTTTCTTT
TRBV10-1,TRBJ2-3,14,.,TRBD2,CASSENGRTDTQYF,TGCGCCAGCAGTGAGAACGGGAGGACAGATACGCAGTATTTT
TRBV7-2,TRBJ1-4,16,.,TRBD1,CASSYVTTGGGGKLFF,TGTGCCAGCAGCTATGTGACGACAGGGGGAGGGGGAAAACTGTTTTTT
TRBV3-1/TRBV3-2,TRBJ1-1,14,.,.,CASSERGTNTEAFF,TGTGCCAGCAGTGAACGGGGCACGAACACTGAAGCTTTCTTT
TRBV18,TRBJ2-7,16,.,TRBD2,CASSPTSTSGFYEQYF,TGTGCCAGCTCCCCGACGTCAACTAGCGGATTCTACGAGCAGTACTTC
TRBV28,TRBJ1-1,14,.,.,CASSWTRSSTEAFF,TGTGCCAGCAGCTGGACCCGTTCCAGCACTGAAGCTTTCTTT
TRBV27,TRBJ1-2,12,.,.,CASSLAGRGYTF,TGTGCCAGCAGTTTAGCAGGCCGCGGCTACACCTTC
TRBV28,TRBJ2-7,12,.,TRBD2,CASSGGGVEQYF,TGTGCCAGCAGTGGTGGGGGGGTCGAGCAGTACTTC
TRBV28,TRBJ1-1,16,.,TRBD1,CASSLFERQGGAEAFF,TGTGCCAGCAGTTTATTTGAAAGGCAGGGGGGTGCTGAAGCTTTCTTT
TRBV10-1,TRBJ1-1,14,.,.,CASSDEGDVAEAFF,TGCGCCAGCAGTGACGAGGGGGATGTTGCTGAAGCTTTCTTT
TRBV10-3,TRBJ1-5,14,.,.,CAISELSGNQPQHF,TGTGCCATCAGTGAACTTTCTGGCAATCAGCCCCAGCATTTT
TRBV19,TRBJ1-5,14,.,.,CASRGAARVGAQHF,TGTGCCAGTAGGGGGGCAGCTCGAGTGGGGGCCCAGCATTTT
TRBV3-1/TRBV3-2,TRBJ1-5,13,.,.,CASSPPGDQPQHF,TGTGCCAGCAGCCCCCCCGGGGATCAGCCCCAGCATTTT
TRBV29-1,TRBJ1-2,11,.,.,CSVWTAQGYTF,TGCAGCGTTTGGACAGCCCAAGGCTACACCTTC
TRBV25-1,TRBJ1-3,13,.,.,CASSGSSGNTIYF,TGTGCCAGCAGTGGAAGTAGTGGAAACACCATATATTTT
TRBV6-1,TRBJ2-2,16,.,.,CASSVQGRGRTGELFF,TGTGCCAGCAGTGTTCAGGGGCGGGGACGGACCGGGGAGCTGTTTTTT
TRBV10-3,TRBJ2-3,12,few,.,CAISDSTDTQYF,TGTGCCATCAGTGACAGCACAGATACGCAGTATTTT
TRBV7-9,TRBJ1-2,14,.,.,CASSLLRTANGYTF,TGTGCCAGCAGCTTACTCCGGACGGCGAATGGCTACACCTTC
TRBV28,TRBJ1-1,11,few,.,CASRPHTEAFF,TGTGCCAGCAGACCGCACACTGAAGCTTTCTTT